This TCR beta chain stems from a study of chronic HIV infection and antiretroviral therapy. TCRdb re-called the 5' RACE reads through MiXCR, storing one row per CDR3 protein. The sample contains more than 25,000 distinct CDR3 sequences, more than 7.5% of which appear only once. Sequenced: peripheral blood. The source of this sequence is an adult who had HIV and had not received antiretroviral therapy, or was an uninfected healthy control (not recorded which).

The CDR3 DNA sequence: TGCAGTGTCAATGAGGGCTGGGGCACTGAAGCTTTCTTT. It yields the protein CSVNEGWGTEAFF. The chain carries TRBV20-1 and TRBJ1-1; D is uncertain. Trimming pared 7 bases from V and 4 bases from J, leaving 16 bases between. Germline V gene data show CDR1 as DFQATT and CDR2 as SNEGSKA (reference sequence). This CDR3 has 13 residues.